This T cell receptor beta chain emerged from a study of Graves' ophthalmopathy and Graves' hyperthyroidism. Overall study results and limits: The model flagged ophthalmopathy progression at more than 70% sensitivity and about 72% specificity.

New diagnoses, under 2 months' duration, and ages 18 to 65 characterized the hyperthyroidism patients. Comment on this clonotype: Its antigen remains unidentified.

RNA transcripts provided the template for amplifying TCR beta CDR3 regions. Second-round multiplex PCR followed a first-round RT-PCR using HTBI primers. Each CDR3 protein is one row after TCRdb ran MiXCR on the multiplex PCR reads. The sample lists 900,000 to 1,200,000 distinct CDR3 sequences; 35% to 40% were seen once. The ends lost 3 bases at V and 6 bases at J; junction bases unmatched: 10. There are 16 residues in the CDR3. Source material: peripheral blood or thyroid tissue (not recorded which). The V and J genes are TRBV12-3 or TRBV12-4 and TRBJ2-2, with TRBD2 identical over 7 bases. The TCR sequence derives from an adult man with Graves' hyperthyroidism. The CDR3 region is CASSFLAVLIPGELFF. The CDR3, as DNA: TGTGCCAGCAGTTTTCTAGCGGTTCTGATCCCCGGGGAGCTGTTTTTT.